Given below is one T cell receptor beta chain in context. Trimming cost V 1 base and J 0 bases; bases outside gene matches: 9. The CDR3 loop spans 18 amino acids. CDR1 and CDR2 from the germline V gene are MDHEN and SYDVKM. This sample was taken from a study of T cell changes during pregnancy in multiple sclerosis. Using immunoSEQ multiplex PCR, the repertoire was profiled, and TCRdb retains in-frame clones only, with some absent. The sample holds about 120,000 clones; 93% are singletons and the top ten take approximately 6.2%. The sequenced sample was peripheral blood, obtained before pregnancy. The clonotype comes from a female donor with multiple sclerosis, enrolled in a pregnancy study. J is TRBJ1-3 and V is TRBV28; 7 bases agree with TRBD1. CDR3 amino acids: CASSLSSSGQYSGNTIYF. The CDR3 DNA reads TGTGCCAGCAGTTTATCGTCGTCGGGACAGTACTCTGGAAACACCATATATTTT.